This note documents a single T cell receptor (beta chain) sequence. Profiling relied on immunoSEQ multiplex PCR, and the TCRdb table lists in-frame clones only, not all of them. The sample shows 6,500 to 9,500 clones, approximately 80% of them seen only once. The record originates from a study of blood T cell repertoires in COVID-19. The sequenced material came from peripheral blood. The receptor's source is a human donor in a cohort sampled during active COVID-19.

The CDR3 reads CASSRLLAGGQETQYF. DNA of the CDR3: TGCGCCAGCAGCCGACTACTAGCGGGGGGCCAAGAGACCCAGTACTTC. The chain carries TRBV4-1 and TRBJ2-5; 12 nucleotides match TRBD2. The V gene's germline CDR1 is MGHRA and CDR2 YSYEKL. The V gene end was trimmed by 4 bases and the J gene end by 1 base; junction bases not matched to a gene: 4. The CDR3 loop spans 16 amino acids.